The 17 T cell receptor beta chains presented below share a single source sample, sequenced in a study of T cells in Graves' hyperthyroidism and ophthalmopathy. Amplified TCR beta CDR3 regions came from RNA transcripts. Primed by the HTBI set, a first-round RT-PCR was run on the TCR CDR3. TCRdb re-called the multiplex PCR reads with MiXCR, one entry per CDR3 protein. The sample lists 530,000 or so distinct CDR3 sequences; more than 15% were seen once. The source material was blood. These receptors all come from a woman between 18 and 29 years old with Graves' ophthalmopathy.

There are a few counts of this clonotype. This chain links TRBV20-1 with TRBJ2-2, with D possibly matching TRBD2 (6 bases). This CDR3 spans 15 amino acids. V shed 1 base and J shed 4 bases, with 13 bases lying between them. In germline, CDR1 is DFQATT, CDR2 SNEGSKA (reference sequence). The CDR3 reads CSARGWRASTGELFF. The CDR3, as DNA: TGCAGTGCTAGAGGGTGGAGGGCGAGCACCGGGGAGCTGTTTTTT.

The sample holds a few counts of this clonotype. The J gene is TRBJ1-5, the V gene TRBV5-5; a weak D match, TRBD1 (6 bases). Germline assignment: CDR1 SGHKS and CDR2 YYEKEE (reference sequence). This CDR3 region has 17 residues. V was trimmed by 0 bases and J by 7 bases, leaving 20 bases between them. DNA of the CDR3: TGTGCCAGCAGCTTGGGGGTTGGGCAGGGGTATAGCCAGCCCCAGCATTTT. This encodes CASSLGVGQGYSQPQHF.

The gene calls are TRBV20-1 and TRBJ2-7; TRBD2 matches at 10 bases. There are 13 residues in the CDR3. V was clipped by 6 bases and J by 3 bases; unmatched bases: 5. CDR1 is DFQATT and CDR2 is SNEGSKA in the germline V gene (reference sequence). CDR3 sequence: CSALSGRVYEQYF. Written as DNA, the CDR3 is TGCAGTGCATTGAGCGGGAGGGTCTACGAGCAGTACTTC.

This clonotype was recorded at least ten times. The J gene is TRBJ2-7, the V gene TRBV6-2 or TRBV6-3; 7 bases align to TRBD1. V shed 4 bases, J shed 5 bases, and the junction held 5 bases outside the gene matches. Germline V gene sequence: CDR1 MNHEY, CDR2 SVGEGT. This CDR3 has 13 residues. The CDR3 protein is CASSLQGFDEQYF. CDR3 DNA sequence: TGTGCCAGCAGTTTACAGGGGTTCGACGAGCAGTACTTC.

This chain joins TRBV6-2 or TRBV6-3 and TRBJ2-7; 8 nucleotides line up with TRBD1. V shed 5 bases, J shed 2 bases, and the junction held 11 bases outside the gene matches. Germline assignment: CDR1 MNHEY and CDR2 SVGEGT. CDR3 length: 16 residues. The CDR3 loop is CASSLPGQAIAYEQYF. CDR3 DNA sequence: TGTGCCAGCAGTCTTCCGGGACAGGCAATCGCCTACGAGCAGTACTTC.

This clonotype showed up many times. The rearrangement joins TRBV7-2 to TRBJ2-7, with D perhaps given as TRBD1 or TRBD2 (5 bases each). The CDR3 covers 11 residues. CDR1 SGHTA and CDR2 FQGNSA come from the germline V gene. V shed 4 bases and J shed 7 bases, with 8 bases lying between them. The CDR3 bases are TGTGCCAGCAGCTCTGAGGGGGAGCAGTACTTC. This sequence encodes CASSSEGEQYF.

This clonotype has a handful of counts. The chain couples TRBV28 to TRBJ1-5; D possibly corresponds to TRBD1 (5 bases). Germline V gene lookup returns CDR1 MDHEN and CDR2 SYDVKM. V was shortened by 4 bases and J by 0 bases, with 16 bases between the two germline ends. CDR3 length equals 17 residues. The CDR3 bases are TGTGCCAGCAGTTCAGTACCTAGGGGTTATAGCAATCAGCCCCAGCATTTT. It yields the protein CASSSVPRGYSNQPQHF.

This chain connects TRBV6-5 to TRBJ2-3; D is unresolved. The CDR3 is made up of 13 amino acids. Germline CDR1 MNHEY, CDR2 SVGAGI. V was trimmed by 2 bases and J by 3 bases, leaving 6 bases between them. The CDR3 protein is CASSYPGTDTQYF. CDR3 coding DNA: TGTGCCAGCAGTTACCCCGGGACAGATACGCAGTATTTT.

This clonotype has a handful of counts. V is TRBV4-1 and J is TRBJ2-7; no firm D call. This CDR3 has 13 amino acids. V lost 0 bases and J lost 5, with 8 bases in between. CDR1 and CDR2 from the germline V gene are MGHRA and YSYEKL. The CDR3 DNA is TGCGCCAGCAGCCAAGATAGTGGGAACGAGCAGTACTTC. Its protein product is CASSQDSGNEQYF.

Ten or more counts support this clonotype. The chain carries TRBV5-1 and TRBJ2-3; D uncertain. There are 12 residues in the CDR3. V gave up 5 bases and J gave up 5 bases, with 9 bases separating them. Looked up from germline, CDR1 is SGHRS and CDR2 is YFSETQ. DNA of the CDR3: TGCGCCAGCAGGTTATCAGGAGATACGCAGTATTTT. Its translation is CASRLSGDTQYF.

At least ten counts were recorded for this clonotype. V gene TRBV28 combines with J gene TRBJ2-3; 8 nucleotides agree with TRBD1. This CDR3 spans 14 amino acids. V was pared by 4 bases and J by 4 bases, with 4 bases of the junction left unmatched. Germline V gives CDR1 MDHEN, CDR2 SYDVKM. The CDR3 DNA sequence: TGTGCCAGCAGTTCAGGGGGCCCCCCAGATACGCAGTATTTT. It translates to CASSSGGPPDTQYF.

This clonotype was observed a few times. The chain joins TRBV7-9 to TRBJ1-2, with D maybe TRBD1 (6 bases). The CDR3 covers 15 residues. In germline, CDR1 is SEHNR, CDR2 FQNEAQ (reference sequence). The ends were cut back, 5 bases at V and 6 bases at J, with 19 bases in the middle. The CDR3 here is CASSAGTTWLNGYTF. The CDR3 nucleotides are TGTGCCAGCAGCGCGGGGACAACCTGGTTAAATGGCTACACCTTC.

Ten or more counts support this clonotype. The chain employs TRBV3-1 and TRBJ1-4; D is uncertain. The length of the CDR3 is 14 residues. The germline V gene has CDR1 LGHDT and CDR2 YNNKEL (reference sequence). V lost 1 base, J lost 0 bases, and 3 bases lay in between. The CDR3 DNA reads TGTGCCAGCAGCCAAGCGGCAACTAATGAAAAACTGTTTTTT. It specifies CASSQAATNEKLFF.

This clonotype has just a few counts. This chain uses TRBV19 with TRBJ1-1; D gene ambiguous. The CDR3 runs 13 residues. The ends were cut back, 3 bases at V and 6 bases at J, with 11 bases in the middle. Germline assignment: CDR1 LNHDA and CDR2 SQIVND (reference sequence). DNA of the CDR3: TGTGCCAGTAGTATTTTCGGAGTAGCTGAAGCTTTCTTT. This translates into CASSIFGVAEAFF.

The rearrangement joins TRBV28 to TRBJ1-2; D is unclear. Germline-derived CDR1 and CDR2 are MDHEN and SYDVKM. The CDR3 spans 13 residues. Trimming left V 6 bases short and J 7 bases short, with 15 bases between. The CDR3 DNA reads as TGTGCCAGCAGGCCGGAACCGGGAAGTGGCTACACCTTC. The encoded protein is CASRPEPGSGYTF.

This clonotype was seen a handful of times. J is TRBJ2-3 and V is TRBV7-3, with 7 bases fitting TRBD2. This CDR3 comprises 13 residues. CDR1 SGHTA and CDR2 FQGTGA come from the germline V gene. Unmatched junction bases numbered 6, after V lost 5 bases and J lost 7 bases. This CDR3 reads CASSTTSLHTQYF. As DNA, the CDR3 is TGTGCCAGCAGCACGACTAGCCTCCATACGCAGTATTTT.

This clonotype was seen repeatedly, ten times or more. The rearrangement joins TRBV18 to TRBJ1-6; D gene ambiguous. Trimming cost V 4 bases and J 7 bases, with 11 bases left between them. CDR1 and CDR2 (germline): KGHSH, LQKENI. This CDR3 contains 14 residues. The CDR3 coding sequence is TGTGCCAGCTCACAGTATAATAGGAATTCACCCCTCCACTTT. This codes for CASSQYNRNSPLHF.